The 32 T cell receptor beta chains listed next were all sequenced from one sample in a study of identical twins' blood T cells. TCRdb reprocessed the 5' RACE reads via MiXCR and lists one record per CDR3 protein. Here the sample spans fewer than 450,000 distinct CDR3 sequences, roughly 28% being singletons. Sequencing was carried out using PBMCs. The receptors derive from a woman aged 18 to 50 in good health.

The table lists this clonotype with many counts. The CDR3 DNA sequence: TGTGCCAGCAGTAGCGCCGGGCAGCGCCAGGGACAGCCCCAGCATTTT. It encodes CASSSAGQRQGQPQHF. The V call is TRBV6-2 or TRBV6-3, the J call TRBJ1-5; D is perhaps TRBD1 (5 bases). This CDR3 region has 16 residues. V was shortened by 5 bases and J by 7 bases, with 21 bases between the two germline ends. Germline CDR1 is MNHEY and CDR2 is SVGEGT.

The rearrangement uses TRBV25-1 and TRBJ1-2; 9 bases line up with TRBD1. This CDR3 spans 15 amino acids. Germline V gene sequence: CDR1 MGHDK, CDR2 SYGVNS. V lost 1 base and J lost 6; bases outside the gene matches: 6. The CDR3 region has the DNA TGTGCCAGCAGTGAATGGGACAGGGCGGGAGATGGCTACACCTTC. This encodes CASSEWDRAGDGYTF.

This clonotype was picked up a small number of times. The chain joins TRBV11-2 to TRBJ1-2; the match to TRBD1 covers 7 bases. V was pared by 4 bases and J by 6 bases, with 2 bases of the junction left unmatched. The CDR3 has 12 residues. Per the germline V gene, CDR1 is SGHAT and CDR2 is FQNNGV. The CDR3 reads CASSYRGDGYTF. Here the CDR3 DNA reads TGTGCCAGCAGCTACAGGGGAGATGGCTACACCTTC.

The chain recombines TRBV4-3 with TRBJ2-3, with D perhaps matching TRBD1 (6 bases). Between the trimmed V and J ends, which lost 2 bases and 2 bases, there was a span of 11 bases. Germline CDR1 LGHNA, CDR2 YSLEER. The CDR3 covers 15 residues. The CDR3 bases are TGCGCCAGCAGCCAACGAGGGGGATACACAGATACGCAGTATTTT. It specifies CASSQRGGYTDTQYF.

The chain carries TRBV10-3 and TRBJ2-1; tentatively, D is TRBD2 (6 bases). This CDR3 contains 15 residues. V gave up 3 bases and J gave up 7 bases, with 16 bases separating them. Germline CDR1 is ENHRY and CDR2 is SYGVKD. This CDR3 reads CAISDRRDSRNEQFF. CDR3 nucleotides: TGTGCCATCAGTGACCGGCGGGATAGTAGAAATGAGCAGTTCTTC.

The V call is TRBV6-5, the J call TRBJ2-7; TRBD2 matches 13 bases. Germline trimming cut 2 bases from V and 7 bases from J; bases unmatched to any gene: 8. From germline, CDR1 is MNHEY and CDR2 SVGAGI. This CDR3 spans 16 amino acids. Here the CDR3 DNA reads TGTGCCAGCAGTTACGTCGGGACTAGCGGGGTCTGGGAGCAGTACTTC. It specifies CASSYVGTSGVWEQYF.

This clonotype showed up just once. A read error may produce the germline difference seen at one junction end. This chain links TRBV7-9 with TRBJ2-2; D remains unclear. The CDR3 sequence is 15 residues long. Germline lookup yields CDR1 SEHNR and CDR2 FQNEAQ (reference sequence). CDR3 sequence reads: CASSLGAEVTVELFF. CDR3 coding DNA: TGTGCCAGCAGCTTAGGGGCAGAAGTCACCGTGGAGCTGTTTTTT. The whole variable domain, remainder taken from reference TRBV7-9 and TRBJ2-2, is DTGVSQNPRHKITKRGQNVTFRCDPISEHNRLYWYRQTLGQGPEFLTYFQNEAQLEKSRLLSDRFSAERPKGSFSTLEIQRTEQGDSAMYLCASSLGAEVTVELFFGEGSRLTVL.

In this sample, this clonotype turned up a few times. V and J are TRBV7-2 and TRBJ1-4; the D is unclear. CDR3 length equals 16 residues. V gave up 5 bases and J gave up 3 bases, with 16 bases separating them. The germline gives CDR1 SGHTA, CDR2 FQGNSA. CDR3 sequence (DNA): TGTGCCAGCAGCCGACCTCCTGGGGTTCCTAATGAAAAACTGTTTTTT. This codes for CASSRPPGVPNEKLFF.

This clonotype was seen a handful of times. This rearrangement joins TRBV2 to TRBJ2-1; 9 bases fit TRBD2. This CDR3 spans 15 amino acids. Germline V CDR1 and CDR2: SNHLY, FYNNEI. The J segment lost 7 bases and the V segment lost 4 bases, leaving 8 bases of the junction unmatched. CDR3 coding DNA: TGTGCCAGCAGTGGCGGGAGGGGTTGGTCGAATGAGCAGTTCTTC. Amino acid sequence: CASSGGRGWSNEQFF.

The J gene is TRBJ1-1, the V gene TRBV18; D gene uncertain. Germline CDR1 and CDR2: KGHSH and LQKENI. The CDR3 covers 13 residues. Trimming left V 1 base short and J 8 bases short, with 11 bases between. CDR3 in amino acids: CASSPQADEEAFF. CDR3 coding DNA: TGTGCCAGCTCACCACAAGCCGACGAGGAAGCTTTCTTT.

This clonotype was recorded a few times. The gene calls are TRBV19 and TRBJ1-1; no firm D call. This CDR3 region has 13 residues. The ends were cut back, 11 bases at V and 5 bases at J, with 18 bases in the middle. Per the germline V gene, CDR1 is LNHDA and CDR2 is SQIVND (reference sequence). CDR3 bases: TGTGCCGTAAGTAGTCGGGGAGGAACTGAAGCTTTCTTT. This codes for CAVSSRGGTEAFF.

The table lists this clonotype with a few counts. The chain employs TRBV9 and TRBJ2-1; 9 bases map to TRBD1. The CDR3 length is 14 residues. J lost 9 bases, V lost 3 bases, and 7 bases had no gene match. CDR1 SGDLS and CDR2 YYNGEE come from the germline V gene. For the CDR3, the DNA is TGTGCCAGCAGCGCTTGGGACAGGGAAGGTGAGCAGTTCTTC. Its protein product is CASSAWDREGEQFF.

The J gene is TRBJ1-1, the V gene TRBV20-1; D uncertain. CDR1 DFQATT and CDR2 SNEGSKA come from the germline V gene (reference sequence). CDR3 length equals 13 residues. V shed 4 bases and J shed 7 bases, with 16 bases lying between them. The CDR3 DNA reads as TGCAGTGCTACGGAAGTCAATGTCGGTGAAGCTTTCTTT. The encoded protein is CSATEVNVGEAFF.

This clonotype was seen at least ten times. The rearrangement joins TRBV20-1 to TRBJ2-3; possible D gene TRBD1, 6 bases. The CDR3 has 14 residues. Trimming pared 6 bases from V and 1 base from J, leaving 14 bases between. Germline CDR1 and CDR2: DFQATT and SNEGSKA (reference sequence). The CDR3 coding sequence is TGCAGTGCCACGTCCGGACAGCGCACAGATACGCAGTATTTT. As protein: CSATSGQRTDTQYF.

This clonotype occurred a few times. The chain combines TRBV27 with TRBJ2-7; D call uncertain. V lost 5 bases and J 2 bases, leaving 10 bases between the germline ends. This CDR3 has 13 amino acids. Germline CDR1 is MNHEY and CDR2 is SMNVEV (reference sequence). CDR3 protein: CASSPQPPYEQYF. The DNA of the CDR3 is TGTGCCAGCAGTCCCCAACCTCCCTACGAGCAGTACTTC.

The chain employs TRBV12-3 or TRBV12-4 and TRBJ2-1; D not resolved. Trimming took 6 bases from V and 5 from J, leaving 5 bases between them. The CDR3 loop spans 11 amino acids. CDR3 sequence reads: CASRFNNEQFF. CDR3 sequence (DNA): TGTGCCAGCAGGTTTAACAATGAGCAGTTCTTC.

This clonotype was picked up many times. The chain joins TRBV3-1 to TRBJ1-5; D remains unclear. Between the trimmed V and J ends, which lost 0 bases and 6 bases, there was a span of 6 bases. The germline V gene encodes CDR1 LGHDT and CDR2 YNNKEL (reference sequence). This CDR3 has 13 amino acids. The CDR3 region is CASSQDEIQPQHF. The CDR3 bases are TGTGCCAGCAGCCAAGACGAGATTCAGCCCCAGCATTTT.

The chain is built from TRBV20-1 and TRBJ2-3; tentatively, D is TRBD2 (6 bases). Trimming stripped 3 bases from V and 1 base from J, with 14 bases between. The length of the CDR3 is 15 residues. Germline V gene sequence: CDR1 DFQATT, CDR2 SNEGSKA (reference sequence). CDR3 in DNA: TGCAGTGCTAGGGCACAGCGGGTGCGCACAGATACGCAGTATTTT. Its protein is CSARAQRVRTDTQYF.

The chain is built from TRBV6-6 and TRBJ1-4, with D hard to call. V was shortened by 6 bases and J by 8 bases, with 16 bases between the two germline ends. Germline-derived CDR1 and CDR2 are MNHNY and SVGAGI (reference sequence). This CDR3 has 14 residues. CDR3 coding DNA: TGTGCCAGCAGCTCGCTGCGCGGAGGAGAAAAACTGTTTTTT. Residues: CASSSLRGGEKLFF.

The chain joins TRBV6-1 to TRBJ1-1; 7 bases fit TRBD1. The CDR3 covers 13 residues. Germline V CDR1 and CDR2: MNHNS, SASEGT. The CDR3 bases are TGTACCTGTTCGTTGCAGGGGGACACTGAAGCTTTCTTT. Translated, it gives CTCSLQGDTEAFF.

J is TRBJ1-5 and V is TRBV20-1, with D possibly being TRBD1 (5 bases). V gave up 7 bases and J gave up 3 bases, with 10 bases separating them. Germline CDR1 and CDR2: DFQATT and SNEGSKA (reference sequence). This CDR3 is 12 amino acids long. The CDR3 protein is CSVGEFNQPQHF. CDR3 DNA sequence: TGCAGTGTGGGGGAGTTCAATCAGCCCCAGCATTTT.

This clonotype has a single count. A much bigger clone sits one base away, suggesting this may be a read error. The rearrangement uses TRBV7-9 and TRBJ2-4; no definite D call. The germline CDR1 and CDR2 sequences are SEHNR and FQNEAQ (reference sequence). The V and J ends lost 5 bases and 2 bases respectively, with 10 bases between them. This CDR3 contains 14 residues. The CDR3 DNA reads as TGTGCCAGCAGCGAAGGCTGCACCAAAAACATTCAGTACTTC. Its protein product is CASSEGCTKNIQYF. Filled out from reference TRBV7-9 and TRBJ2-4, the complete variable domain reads DTGVSQNPRHKITKRGQNVTFRCDPISEHNRLYWYRQTLGQGPEFLTYFQNEAQLEKSRLLSDRFSAERPKGSFSTLEIQRTEQGDSAMYLCASSEGCTKNIQYFGAGTRLSVL.

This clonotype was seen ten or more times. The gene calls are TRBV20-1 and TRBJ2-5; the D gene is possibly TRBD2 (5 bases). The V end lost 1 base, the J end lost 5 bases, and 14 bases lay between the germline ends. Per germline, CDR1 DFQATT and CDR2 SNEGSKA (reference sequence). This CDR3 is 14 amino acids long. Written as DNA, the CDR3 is TGCAGTGCTAGAGCCGGACGGGGTTTGGAGACCCAGTACTTC. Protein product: CSARAGRGLETQYF.

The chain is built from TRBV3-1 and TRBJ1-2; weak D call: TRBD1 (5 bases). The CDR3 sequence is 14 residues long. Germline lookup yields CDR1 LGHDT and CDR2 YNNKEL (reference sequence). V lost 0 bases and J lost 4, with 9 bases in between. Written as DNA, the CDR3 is TGTGCCAGCAGCCAAGATAACGGGGGCTATGGCTACACCTTC. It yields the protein CASSQDNGGYGYTF.

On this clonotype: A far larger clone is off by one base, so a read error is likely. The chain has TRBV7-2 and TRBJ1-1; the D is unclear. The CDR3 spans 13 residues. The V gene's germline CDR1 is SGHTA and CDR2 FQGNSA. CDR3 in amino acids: CASSLQENTETFF. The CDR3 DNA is TGTGCCAGCAGCCTTCAGGAGAACACTGAAACTTTCTTT.

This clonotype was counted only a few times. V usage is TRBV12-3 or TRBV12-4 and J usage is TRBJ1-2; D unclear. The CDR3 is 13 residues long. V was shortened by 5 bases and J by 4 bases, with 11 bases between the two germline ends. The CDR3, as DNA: TGTGCCAGCAGTCTAGGACTTCGCTATGGCTACACCTTC. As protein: CASSLGLRYGYTF.

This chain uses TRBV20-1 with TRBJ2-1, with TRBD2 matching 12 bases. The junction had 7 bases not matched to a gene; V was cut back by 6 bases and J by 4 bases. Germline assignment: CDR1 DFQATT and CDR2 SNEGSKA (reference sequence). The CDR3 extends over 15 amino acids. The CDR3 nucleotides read TGCAGTGCCAAAGCCGGGACTAGCGGGTACAATGAGCAGTTCTTC. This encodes CSAKAGTSGYNEQFF.

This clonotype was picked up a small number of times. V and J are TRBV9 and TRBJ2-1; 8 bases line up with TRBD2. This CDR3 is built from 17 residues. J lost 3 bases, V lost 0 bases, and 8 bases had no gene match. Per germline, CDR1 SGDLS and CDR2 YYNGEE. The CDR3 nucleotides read TGTGCCAGCAGCGTAGGATTCGGCGGGGGGTTCTACAATGAGCAGTTCTTC. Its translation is CASSVGFGGGFYNEQFF.

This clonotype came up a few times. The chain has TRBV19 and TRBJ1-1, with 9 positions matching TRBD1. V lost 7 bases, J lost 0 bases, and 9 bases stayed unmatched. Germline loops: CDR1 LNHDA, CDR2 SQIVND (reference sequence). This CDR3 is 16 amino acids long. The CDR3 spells CASTQQGAGVNTEAFF. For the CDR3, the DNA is TGTGCCAGTACTCAACAGGGGGCAGGGGTGAACACTGAAGCTTTCTTT.

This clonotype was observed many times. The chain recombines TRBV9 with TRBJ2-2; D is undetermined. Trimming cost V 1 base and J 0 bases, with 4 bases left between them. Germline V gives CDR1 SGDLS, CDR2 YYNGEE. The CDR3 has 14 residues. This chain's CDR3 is CASSVWTNTGELFF. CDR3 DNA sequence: TGTGCCAGCAGCGTATGGACGAACACCGGGGAGCTGTTTTTT.

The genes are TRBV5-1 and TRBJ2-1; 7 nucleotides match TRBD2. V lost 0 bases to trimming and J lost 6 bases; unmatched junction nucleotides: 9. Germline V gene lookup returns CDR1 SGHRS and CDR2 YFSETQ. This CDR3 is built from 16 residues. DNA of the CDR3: TGCGCCAGCAGCTTGGGCGGGAGCATTACCGGCAATGAGCAGTTCTTC. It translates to CASSLGGSITGNEQFF.

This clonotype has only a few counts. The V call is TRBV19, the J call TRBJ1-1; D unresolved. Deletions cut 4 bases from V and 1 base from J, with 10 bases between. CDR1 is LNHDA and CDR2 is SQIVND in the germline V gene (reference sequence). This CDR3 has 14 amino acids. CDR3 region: CASSTSARNTEAFF. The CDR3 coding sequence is TGTGCCAGTAGTACCTCAGCAAGGAACACTGAAGCTTTCTTT.